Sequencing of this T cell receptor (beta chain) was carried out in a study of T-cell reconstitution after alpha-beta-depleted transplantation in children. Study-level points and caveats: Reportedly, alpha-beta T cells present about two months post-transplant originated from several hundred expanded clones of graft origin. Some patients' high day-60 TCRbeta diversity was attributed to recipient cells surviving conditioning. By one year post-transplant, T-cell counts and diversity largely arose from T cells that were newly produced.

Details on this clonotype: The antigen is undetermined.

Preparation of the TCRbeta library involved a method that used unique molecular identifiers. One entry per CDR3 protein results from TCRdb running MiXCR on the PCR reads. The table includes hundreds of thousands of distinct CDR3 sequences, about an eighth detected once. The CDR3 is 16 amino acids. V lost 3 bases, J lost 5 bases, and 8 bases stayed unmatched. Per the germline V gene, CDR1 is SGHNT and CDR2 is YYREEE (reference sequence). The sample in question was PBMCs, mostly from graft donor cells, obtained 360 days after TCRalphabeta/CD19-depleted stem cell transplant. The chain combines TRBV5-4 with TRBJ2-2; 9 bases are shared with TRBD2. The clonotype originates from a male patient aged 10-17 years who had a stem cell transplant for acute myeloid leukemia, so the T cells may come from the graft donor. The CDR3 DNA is TGTGCCAGCAGCTCAAATAGCGGGAGAATTACCGGGGAGCTGTTTTTT. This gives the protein CASSSNSGRITGELFF.